The 9 T cell receptor beta chains presented below share a single source sample, sequenced in a study of identical twins (dated by TCRdb to the mid-2010s). The library relied on 5' RACE. The sequencing machine was an Illumina HiSeq 2000. TCRdb passed the public sequencing reads through fastp at Q25 and MiXCR, retaining productive beta sequences. Each record represents a unique CDR3 protein, reported with the most common genes and DNA among its rows. The sample has 200,000 to 250,000 distinct CDR3 sequences on record, around 8% of them singletons. In total, the top ten clones hold around 1.8% of the sample. This sample also appeared in a second study, on yellow fever vaccine responses in identical twins.

Source material: memory (CD45RO+) T cells sorted from blood. The cell subset or site label for this specimen denotes: CD45RO+ enriched T cells. The receptors were gathered from a woman under 30 in good health.

The rearrangement links TRBV12-5 to TRBJ1-1; no clear D gene. Germline loops: CDR1 LGHNT, CDR2 FRNRAP. This CDR3 spans 18 amino acids. V lost 5 bases and J 2 bases, leaving 24 bases between the germline ends. The DNA for the CDR3 is TGTGCTAGTGGTCCACCCCGTGCGCCTGGCCCGAAAAACACTGAAGCTTTCTTT. Translation gives CASGPPRAPGPKNTEAFF.

Only a few counts were recorded for this clonotype. The V gene is TRBV7-2, the J gene TRBJ2-1; the match to TRBD2 covers 10 bases. The V segment lost 2 bases and the J segment 5 bases; nucleotides outside the gene matches: 9. The CDR3 extends over 17 amino acids. The germline gives CDR1 SGHTA, CDR2 FQGNSA. CDR3 nucleotides: TGTGCCAGCAGCTTAATGGTATTACTAGCGGGAAACAATGAGCAGTTCTTC. It specifies CASSLMVLLAGNNEQFF.

This clonotype has a count of ten or more. The chain uses TRBV29-1 and TRBJ2-7, with D possibly matching TRBD1 (6 bases). The germline V gene encodes CDR1 SQVTM and CDR2 ANQGSEA. Deletions cut 4 bases from V and 5 bases from J, with 21 bases between. The CDR3 extends over 15 amino acids. The CDR3 spells CSVAFQEQGTHEQYF. In nucleotides, the CDR3 is TGCAGCGTTGCCTTTCAGGAGCAGGGGACCCACGAGCAGTACTTC.

This clonotype has a count of ten or more. The DNA of the CDR3 is TGCAGTGCTCTCATGACTATAGGACAGGGACGGTATTACACCTTC. It is translated as CSALMTIGQGRYYTF. V gene TRBV20-1 combines with J gene TRBJ1-2; 8 bases match TRBD1. Trimming removed 5 bases from V and 11 bases from J; junction bases left unmatched: 19. This CDR3 comprises 15 residues. The germline CDR1 and CDR2 sequences are DFQATT and SNEGSKA (reference sequence).

The V and J genes are TRBV4-2 and TRBJ2-7; TRBD2 aligns across 11 bases. CDR1 is LGHNA and CDR2 is YNFKEQ in the germline V gene. The V segment lost 2 bases and the J segment 4 bases; nucleotides outside the gene matches: 10. This CDR3 spans 17 amino acids. The CDR3 sequence: CASSQSAGLAGLYEQYF. DNA for the CDR3: TGTGCCAGCAGCCAATCGGCCGGACTAGCGGGTTTGTACGAGCAGTACTTC.

This chain joins TRBV20-1 and TRBJ2-1; D assignment may be TRBD1 or TRBD2 (5 bases each). The V gene lost 8 bases and the J gene lost 6 bases, with 17 bases spanning the gap. The germline V gene encodes CDR1 DFQATT and CDR2 SNEGSKA (reference sequence). The CDR3 consists of 13 residues. The CDR3 DNA is TGCAGTCCTTTAGTCTGGGGGAGCAATGAGCAGTTCTTC. The encoded protein is CSPLVWGSNEQFF.

The sample holds many counts of this clonotype. V is TRBV10-3 and J is TRBJ2-1, with 8 bases that match TRBD2. Germline CDR1 ENHRY, CDR2 SYGVKD. V dropped 6 bases and J dropped 3; count of bases not matched to a gene: 7. The CDR3 is made up of 15 amino acids. CDR3 in amino acids: CAIRSGAGVYNEQFF. The CDR3, as DNA: TGTGCCATCAGGAGCGGAGCGGGAGTCTACAATGAGCAGTTCTTC.

The chain links TRBV6-6 to TRBJ2-3, with D tentatively TRBD1 (6 bases). Deletions cut 6 bases from V and 4 bases from J, with 11 bases between. Looked up from germline, CDR1 is MNHNY and CDR2 is SVGAGI (reference sequence). CDR3 size: 13 residues. The CDR3: CASRQQGPDTQYF. For the CDR3, the DNA is TGTGCCAGCAGGCAGCAGGGGCCAGATACGCAGTATTTT.

This clonotype has only a few counts. Here the CDR3 reads CASSSEGEGTTEAFF. Here the CDR3 DNA reads TGCGCCAGCAGCTCAGAAGGGGAGGGAACCACTGAAGCTTTCTTT. The genes are TRBV5-1 and TRBJ1-1, with D possibly being TRBD1 (5 bases). The CDR3 contains 15 residues. CDR1 and CDR2 (germline): SGHRS, YFSETQ. V lost 3 bases and J 4 bases, leaving 16 bases between the germline ends.